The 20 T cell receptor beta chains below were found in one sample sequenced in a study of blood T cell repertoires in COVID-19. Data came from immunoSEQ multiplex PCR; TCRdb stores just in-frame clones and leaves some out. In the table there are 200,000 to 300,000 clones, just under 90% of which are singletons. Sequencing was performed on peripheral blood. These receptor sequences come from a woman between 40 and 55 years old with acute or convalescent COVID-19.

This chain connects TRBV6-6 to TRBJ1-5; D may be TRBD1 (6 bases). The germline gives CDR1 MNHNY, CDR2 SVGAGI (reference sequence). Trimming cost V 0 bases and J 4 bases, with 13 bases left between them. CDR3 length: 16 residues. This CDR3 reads CASSYSARGSNQPQHF. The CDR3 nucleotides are TGTGCCAGCAGTTACTCGGCCAGGGGCTCTAATCAGCCCCAGCATTTT.

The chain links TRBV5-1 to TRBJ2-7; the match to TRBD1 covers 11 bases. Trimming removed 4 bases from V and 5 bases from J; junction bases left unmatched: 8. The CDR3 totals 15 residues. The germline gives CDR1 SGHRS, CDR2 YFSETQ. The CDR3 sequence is CASSQGTGGLNEQYV. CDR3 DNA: TGCGCCAGCAGCCAAGGGACAGGGGGTCTAAACGAGCAGTACGTC.

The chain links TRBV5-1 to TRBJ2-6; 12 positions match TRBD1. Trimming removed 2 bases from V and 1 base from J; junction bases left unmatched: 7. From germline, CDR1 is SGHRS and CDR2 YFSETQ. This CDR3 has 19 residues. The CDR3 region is CASSFRGTGGGSGANVLTF. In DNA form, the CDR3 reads TGCGCCAGCAGCTTCAGAGGGACAGGGGGCGGGTCTGGGGCCAACGTCCTGACTTTC.

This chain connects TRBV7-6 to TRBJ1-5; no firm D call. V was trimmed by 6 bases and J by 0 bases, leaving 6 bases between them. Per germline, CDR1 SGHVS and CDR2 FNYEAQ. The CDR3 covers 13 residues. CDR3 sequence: CASSSYSNQPQHF. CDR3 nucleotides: TGTGCCAGCAGTTCCTATAGCAATCAGCCCCAGCATTTT. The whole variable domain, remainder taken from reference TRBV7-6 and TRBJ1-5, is GAGVSQSPRYKVTKRGQDVALRCDPISGHVSLYWYRQALGQGPEFLTYFNYEAQQDKSGLPNDRFSAERPEGSISTLTIQRTEQRDSAMYRCASSSYSNQPQHFGDGTRLSIL.

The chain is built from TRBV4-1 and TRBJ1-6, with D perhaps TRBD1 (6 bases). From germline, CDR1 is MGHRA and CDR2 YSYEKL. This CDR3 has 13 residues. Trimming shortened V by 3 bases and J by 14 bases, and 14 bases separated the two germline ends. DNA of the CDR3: TGCGCCAGCAGCCATGAACAGGGTCCAACCCTCCACTTT. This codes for CASSHEQGPTLHF.

The chain's CDR3 is CASSLWASGGDTDTQYF. The CDR3 bases are TGCGCCAGCAGCTTGTGGGCTAGCGGGGGCGACACAGATACGCAGTATTTT. The chain employs TRBV5-1 and TRBJ2-3, with TRBD2 matching 10 bases. The CDR3 contains 17 residues. J lost 2 bases, V lost 1 base, and 7 bases had no gene match. The germline gives CDR1 SGHRS, CDR2 YFSETQ.

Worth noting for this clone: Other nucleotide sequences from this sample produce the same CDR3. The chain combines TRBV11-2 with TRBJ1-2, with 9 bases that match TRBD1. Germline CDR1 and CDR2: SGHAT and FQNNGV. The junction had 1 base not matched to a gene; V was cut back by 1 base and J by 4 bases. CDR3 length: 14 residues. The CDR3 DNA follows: TGTGCCAGCAGCTTAGGGACAGGGGCCTATGGCTACACCTTC. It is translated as CASSLGTGAYGYTF. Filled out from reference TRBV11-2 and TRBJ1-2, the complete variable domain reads EAGVAQSPRYKIIEKRQSVAFWCNPISGHATLYWYQQILGQGPKLLIQFQNNGVVDDSQLPKDRFSAERLKGVDSTLKIQPAKLEDSAVYLCASSLGTGAYGYTFGSGTRLTVV.

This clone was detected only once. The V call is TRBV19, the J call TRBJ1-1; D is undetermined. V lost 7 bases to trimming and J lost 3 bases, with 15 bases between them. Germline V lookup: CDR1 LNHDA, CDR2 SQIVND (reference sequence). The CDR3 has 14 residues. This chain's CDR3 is CASKPRFMHTEAFF. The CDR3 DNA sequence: TGTGCCAGTAAGCCGCGGTTTATGCACACTGAAGCTTTCTTT.

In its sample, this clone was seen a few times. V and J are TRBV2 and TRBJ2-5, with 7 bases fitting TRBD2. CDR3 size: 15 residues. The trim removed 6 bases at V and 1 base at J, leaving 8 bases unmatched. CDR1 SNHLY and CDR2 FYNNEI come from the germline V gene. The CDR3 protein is CASSTGAGVQETQYF. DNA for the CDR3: TGTGCCAGCAGCACGGGCGCGGGGGTCCAAGAGACCCAGTACTTC. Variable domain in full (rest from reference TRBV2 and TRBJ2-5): EPEVTQTPSHQVTQMGQEVILRCVPISNHLYFYWYRQILGQKVEFLVSFYNNEISEKSEIFDDQFSVERPDGSNFTLKIRSTKLEDSAMYFCASSTGAGVQETQYFGPGTRLLVL.

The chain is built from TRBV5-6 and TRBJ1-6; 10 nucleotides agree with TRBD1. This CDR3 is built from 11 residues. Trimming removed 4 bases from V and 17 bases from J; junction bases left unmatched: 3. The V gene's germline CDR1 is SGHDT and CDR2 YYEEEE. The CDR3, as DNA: TGTGCCAGCAGCAGTGGGACAGGGGTCCACTTT. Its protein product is CASSSGTGVHF.

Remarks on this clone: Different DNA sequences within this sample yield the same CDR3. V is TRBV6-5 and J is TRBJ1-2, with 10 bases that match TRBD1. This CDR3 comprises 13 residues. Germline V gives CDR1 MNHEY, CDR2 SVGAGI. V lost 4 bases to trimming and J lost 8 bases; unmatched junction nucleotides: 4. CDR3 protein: CASSSGQGRGYTF. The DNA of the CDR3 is TGTGCCAGCAGTTCGGGACAGGGGAGAGGCTACACCTTC.

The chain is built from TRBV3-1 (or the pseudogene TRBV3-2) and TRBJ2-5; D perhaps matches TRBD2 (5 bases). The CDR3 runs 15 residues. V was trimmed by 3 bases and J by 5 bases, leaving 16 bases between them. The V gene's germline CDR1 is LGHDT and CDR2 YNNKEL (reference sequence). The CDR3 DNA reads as TGTGCCAGCAGCCACGACTACTCCCTGAGGGAGACCCAGTACTTC. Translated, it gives CASSHDYSLRETQYF.

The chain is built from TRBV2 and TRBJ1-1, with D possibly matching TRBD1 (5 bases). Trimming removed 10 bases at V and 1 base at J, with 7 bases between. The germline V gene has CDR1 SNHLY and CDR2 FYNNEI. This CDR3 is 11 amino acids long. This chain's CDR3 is CATQGNTEAFF. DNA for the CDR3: TGTGCCACCCAGGGGAACACTGAAGCTTTCTTT.

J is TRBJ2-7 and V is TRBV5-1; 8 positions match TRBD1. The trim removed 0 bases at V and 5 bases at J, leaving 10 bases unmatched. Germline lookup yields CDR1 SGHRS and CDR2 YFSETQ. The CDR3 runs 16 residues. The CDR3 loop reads CASSLGGGGQGHEQYV. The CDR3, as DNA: TGCGCCAGCAGCTTGGGGGGCGGAGGACAGGGCCACGAGCAGTACGTC.

For the CDR3, the DNA is TGTGCCAGCACCGAGCGGGTCTCCTACGAGCAGTACGTC. It yields the protein CASTERVSYEQYV. The V call is TRBV2, the J call TRBJ2-7, with D possibly matching TRBD2 (6 bases). The germline V and J ends were trimmed by 7 bases and 0 bases, with 10 bases remaining between them. This CDR3 has 13 residues. The germline gives CDR1 SNHLY, CDR2 FYNNEI.

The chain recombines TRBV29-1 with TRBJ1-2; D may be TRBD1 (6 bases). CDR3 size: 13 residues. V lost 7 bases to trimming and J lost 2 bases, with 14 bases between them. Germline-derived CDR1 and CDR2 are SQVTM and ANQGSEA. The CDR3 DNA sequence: TGCAGCGCCTCCCGGGACACAAACTATGGCTACACCTTC. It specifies CSASRDTNYGYTF.

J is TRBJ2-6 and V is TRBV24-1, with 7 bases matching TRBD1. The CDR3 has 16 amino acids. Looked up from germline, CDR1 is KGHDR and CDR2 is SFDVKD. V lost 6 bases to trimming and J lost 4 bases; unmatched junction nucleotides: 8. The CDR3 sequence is CATSPDRVFGANVLTF. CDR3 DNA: TGTGCCACCAGTCCTGACAGGGTATTCGGGGCCAACGTCCTGACTTTC.

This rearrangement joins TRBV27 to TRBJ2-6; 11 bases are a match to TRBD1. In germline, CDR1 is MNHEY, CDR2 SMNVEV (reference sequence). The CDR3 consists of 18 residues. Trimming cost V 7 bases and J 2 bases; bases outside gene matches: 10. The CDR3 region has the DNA TGTGCCAGCACTTACGCCGGGACAGGGGGTACTGGGGCCAACGTCCTGACTTTC. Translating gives CASTYAGTGGTGANVLTF.

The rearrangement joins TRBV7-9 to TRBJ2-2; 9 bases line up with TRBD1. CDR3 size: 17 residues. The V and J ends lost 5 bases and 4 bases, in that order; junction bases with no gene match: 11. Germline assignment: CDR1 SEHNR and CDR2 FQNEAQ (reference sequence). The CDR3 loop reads CASSQRGQGKGTGELFF. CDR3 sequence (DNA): TGTGCCAGCAGCCAAAGGGGACAGGGAAAGGGCACCGGGGAGCTGTTTTTT.

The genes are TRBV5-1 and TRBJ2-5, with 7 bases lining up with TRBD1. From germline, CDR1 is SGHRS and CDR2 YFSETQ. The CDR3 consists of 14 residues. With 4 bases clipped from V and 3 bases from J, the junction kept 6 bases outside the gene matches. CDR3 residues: CASSRDRVEETQYF. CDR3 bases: TGCGCCAGCAGCCGCGACAGGGTTGAAGAGACCCAGTACTTC. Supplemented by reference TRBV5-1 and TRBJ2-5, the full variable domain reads KAGVTQTPRYLIKTRGQQVTLSCSPISGHRSVSWYQQTPGQGLQFLFEYFSETQRNKGNFPGRFSGRQFSNSRSEMNVSTLELGDSALYLCASSRDRVEETQYFGPGTRLLVL.